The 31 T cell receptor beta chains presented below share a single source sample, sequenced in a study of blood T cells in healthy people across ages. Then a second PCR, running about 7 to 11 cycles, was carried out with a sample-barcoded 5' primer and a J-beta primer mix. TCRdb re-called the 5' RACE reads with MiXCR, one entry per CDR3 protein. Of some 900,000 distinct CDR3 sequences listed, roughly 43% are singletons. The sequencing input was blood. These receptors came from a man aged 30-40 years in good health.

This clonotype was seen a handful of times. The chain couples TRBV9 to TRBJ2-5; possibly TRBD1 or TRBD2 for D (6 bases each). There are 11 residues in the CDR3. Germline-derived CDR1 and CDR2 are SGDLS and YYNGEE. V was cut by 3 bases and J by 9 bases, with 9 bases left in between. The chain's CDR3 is CASSAGAAQYF. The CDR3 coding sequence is TGTGCCAGCAGCGCGGGGGCGGCCCAGTACTTC.

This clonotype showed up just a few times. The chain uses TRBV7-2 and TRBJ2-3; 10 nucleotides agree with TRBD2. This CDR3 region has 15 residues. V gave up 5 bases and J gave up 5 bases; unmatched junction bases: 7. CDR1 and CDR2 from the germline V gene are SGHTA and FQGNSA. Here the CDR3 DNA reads TGTGCCAGCAGCGCTTCTAGCGGGGGTGTAGATACGCAGTATTTT. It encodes CASSASSGGVDTQYF.

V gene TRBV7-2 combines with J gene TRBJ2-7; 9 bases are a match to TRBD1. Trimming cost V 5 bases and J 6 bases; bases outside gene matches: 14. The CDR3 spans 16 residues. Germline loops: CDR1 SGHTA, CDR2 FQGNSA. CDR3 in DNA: TGTGCCAGCAGCCTGGGGGGGGGGACAGGGAACCTCGAGCAGTACTTC. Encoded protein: CASSLGGGTGNLEQYF.

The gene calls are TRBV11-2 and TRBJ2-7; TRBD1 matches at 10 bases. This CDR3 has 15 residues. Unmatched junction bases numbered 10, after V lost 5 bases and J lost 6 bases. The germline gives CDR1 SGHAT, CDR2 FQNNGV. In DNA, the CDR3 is TGTGCCAGCAGCCCCCGCCGGGACAGGGGAGGCGAGCAGTACTTC. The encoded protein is CASSPRRDRGGEQYF.

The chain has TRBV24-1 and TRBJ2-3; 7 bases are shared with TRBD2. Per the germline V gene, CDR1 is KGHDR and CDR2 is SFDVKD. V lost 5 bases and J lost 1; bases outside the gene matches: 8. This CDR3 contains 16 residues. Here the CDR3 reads CATSGGGLVGTDTQYF. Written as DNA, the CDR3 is TGTGCCACCAGTGGGGGGGGATTGGTTGGCACAGATACGCAGTATTTT.

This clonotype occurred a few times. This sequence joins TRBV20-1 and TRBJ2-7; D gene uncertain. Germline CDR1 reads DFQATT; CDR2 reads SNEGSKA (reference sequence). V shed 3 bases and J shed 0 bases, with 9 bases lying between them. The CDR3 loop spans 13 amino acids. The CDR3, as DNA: TGCAGTGCTAGGGTCTCTGCCTCCTACGAGCAGTACTTC. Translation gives CSARVSASYEQYF.

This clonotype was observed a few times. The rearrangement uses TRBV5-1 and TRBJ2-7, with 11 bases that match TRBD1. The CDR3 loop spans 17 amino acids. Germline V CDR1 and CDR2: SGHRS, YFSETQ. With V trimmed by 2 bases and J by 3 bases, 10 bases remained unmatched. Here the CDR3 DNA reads TGCGCCAGCAGCTTTCCACGAGAGGACAGGGGGCTCTACGAGCAGTACTTC. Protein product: CASSFPREDRGLYEQYF. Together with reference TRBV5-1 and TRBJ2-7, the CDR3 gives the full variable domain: KAGVTQTPRYLIKTRGQQVTLSCSPISGHRSVSWYQQTPGQGLQFLFEYFSETQRNKGNFPGRFSGRQFSNSRSEMNVSTLELGDSALYLCASSFPREDRGLYEQYFGPGTRLTVT.

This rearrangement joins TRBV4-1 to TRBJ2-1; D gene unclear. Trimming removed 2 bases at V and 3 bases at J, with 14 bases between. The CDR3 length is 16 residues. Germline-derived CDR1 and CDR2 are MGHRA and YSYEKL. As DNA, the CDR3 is TGCGCCAGCAGCCAAAGCAGGTTATTCAACTACAATGAGCAGTTCTTC. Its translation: CASSQSRLFNYNEQFF.

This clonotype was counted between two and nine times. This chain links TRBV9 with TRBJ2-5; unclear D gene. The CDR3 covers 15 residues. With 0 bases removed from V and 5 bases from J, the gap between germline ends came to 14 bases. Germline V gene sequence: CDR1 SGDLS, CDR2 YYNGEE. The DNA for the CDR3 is TGTGCCAGCAGCGTAGAGTGGGGAAGAGGCGAGACCCAGTACTTC. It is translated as CASSVEWGRGETQYF.

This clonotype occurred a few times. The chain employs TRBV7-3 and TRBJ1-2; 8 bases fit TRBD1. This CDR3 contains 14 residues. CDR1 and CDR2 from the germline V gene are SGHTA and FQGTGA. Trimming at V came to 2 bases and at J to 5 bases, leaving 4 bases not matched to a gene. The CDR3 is CASSLQGAGYGYTF. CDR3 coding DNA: TGTGCCAGCAGCTTACAGGGGGCAGGGTATGGCTACACCTTC. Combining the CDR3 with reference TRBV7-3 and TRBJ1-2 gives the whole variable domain GAGVSQTPSNKVTEKGKYVELRCDPISGHTALYWYRQSLGQGPEFLIYFQGTGAADDSGLPNDRFFAVRPEGSVSTLKIQRTERGDSAVYLCASSLQGAGYGYTFGSGTRLTVV.

For the CDR3, the DNA is TGCGCCAGCAGCCGGACAGGGCCTAATTCACCCCTCCACTTT. Translated, it gives CASSRTGPNSPLHF. The V call is TRBV4-3, the J call TRBJ1-6; TRBD1 matches at 8 bases. The CDR3 is 14 residues long. Germline CDR1 is LGHNA and CDR2 is YSLEER. The trim removed 4 bases at V and 6 bases at J, leaving 2 bases unmatched.

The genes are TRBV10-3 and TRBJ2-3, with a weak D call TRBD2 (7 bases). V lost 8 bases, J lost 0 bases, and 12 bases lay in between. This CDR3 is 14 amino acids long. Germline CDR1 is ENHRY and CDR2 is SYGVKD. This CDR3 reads CAIGGGGSTDTQYF. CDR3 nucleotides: TGTGCCATCGGGGGCGGGGGCAGCACAGATACGCAGTATTTT.

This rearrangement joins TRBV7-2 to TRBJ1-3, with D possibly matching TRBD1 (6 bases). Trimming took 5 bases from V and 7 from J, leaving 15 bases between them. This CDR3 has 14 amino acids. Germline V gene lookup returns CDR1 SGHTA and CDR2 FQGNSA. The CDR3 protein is CASSPPGGRNTIYF. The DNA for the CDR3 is TGTGCCAGCAGCCCTCCTGGGGGCAGGAACACCATATATTTT.

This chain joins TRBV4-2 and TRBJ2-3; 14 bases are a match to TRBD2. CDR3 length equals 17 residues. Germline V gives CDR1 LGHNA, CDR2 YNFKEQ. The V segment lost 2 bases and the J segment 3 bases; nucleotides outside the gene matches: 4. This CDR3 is CASSQPGTSGGTDTQYF. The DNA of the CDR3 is TGTGCCAGCAGCCAACCCGGGACTAGCGGGGGAACAGATACGCAGTATTTT.

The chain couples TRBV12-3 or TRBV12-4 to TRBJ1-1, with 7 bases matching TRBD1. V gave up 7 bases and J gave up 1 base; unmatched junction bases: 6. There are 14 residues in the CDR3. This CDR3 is CASTPGGKNTEAFF. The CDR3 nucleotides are TGTGCCAGCACCCCAGGGGGGAAGAACACTGAAGCTTTCTTT.

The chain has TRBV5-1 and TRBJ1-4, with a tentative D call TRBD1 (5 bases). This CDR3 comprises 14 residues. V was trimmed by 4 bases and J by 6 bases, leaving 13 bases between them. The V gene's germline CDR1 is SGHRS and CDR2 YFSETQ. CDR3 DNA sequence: TGCGCCAGCAGCGTCGGGGCTGAGGATGAAAAACTGTTTTTT. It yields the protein CASSVGAEDEKLFF.

In DNA, the CDR3 is TGTGCCAGCAGTTTATGGGGCGGGGGGTCGGTCGCAGATACGCAGTATTTT. It specifies CASSLWGGGSVADTQYF. This chain links TRBV12-3 or TRBV12-4 with TRBJ2-3, with TRBD2 identical over 8 bases. The CDR3 runs 17 residues. Unmatched junction bases numbered 11, after V lost 2 bases and J lost 4 bases.

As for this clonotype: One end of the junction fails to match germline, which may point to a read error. The CDR3: CASGEGALGYGYTF. The CDR3 region has the DNA TGTGCCAGCGGTGAAGGGGCTCTGGGCTATGGCTACACCTTC. J is TRBJ1-2 and V is TRBV6-1; possibly TRBD1 for D (5 bases). The CDR3 runs to 14 residues. Per germline, CDR1 MNHNS and CDR2 SASEGT.

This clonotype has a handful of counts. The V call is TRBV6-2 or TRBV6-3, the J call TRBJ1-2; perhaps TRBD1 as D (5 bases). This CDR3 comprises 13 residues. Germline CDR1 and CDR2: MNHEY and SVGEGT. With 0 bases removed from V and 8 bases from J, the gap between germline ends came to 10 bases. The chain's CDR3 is CASSYSGAQGYTF. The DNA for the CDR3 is TGTGCCAGCAGTTACTCAGGGGCGCAAGGCTACACCTTC.

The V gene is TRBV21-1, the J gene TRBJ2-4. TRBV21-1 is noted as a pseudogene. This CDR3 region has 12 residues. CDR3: CASSKFRLRQYF. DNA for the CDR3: TGTGCCAGCAGCAAATTCAGGTTGCGGCAGTACTTC.

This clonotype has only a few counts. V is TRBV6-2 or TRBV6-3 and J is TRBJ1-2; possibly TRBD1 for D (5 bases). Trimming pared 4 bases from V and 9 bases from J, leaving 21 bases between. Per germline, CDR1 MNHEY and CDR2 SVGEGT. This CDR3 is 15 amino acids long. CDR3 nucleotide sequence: TGTGCCAGCAGTTCCTCGAGTTTGGGGCAGGTCCGCTACACCTTC. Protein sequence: CASSSSSLGQVRYTF.

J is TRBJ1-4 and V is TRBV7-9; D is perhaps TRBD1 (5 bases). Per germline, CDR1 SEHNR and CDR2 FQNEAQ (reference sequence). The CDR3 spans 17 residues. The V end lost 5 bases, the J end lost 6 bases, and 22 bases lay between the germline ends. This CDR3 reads CASSTSDRQRADEKLFF. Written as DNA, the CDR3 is TGTGCCAGCAGCACCAGCGATCGACAGAGGGCGGATGAAAAACTGTTTTTT.

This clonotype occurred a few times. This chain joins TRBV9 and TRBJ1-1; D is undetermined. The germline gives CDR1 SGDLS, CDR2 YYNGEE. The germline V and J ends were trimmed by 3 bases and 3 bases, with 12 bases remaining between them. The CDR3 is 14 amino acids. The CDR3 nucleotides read TGTGCCAGCAGCGCGGGTCTAACTTACACTGAAGCTTTCTTT. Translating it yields CASSAGLTYTEAFF.

The chain's CDR3 is CASSQGGRQINTEAFF. The CDR3, as DNA: TGCGCCAGCAGCCAAGGAGGCCGGCAGATCAACACTGAAGCTTTCTTT. The chain has TRBV4-1 and TRBJ1-1; D is uncertain. V dropped 1 base and J dropped 2 bases, with 14 bases sitting between them. Looked up from germline, CDR1 is MGHRA and CDR2 is YSYEKL. This CDR3 spans 16 amino acids.

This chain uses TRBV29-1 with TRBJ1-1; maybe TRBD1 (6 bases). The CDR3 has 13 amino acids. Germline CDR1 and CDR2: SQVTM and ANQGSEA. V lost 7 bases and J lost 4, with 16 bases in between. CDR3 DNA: TGCAGCGGTGTCCGGGACACGAGCACTGAAGCTTTCTTT. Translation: CSGVRDTSTEAFF.

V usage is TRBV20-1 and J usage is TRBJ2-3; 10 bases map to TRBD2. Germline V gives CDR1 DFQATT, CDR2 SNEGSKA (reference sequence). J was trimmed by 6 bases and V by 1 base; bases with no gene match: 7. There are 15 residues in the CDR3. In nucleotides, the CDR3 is TGCAGTGCTAGAGCAAGCGGGGGGGTGGAGGATACGCAGTATTTT. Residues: CSARASGGVEDTQYF.

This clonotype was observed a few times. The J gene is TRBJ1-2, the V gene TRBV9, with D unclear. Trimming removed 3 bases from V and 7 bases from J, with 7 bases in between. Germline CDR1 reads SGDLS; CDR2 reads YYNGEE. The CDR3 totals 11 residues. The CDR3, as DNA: TGTGCCAGCAGCGGCGCGGGTGGCTACACCTTC. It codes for CASSGAGGYTF. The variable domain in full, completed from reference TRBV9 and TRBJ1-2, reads DSGVTQTPKHLITATGQRVTLRCSPRSGDLSVYWYQQSLDQGLQFLIQYYNGEERAKGNILERFSAQQFPDLHSELNLSSLELGDSALYFCASSGAGGYTFGSGTRLTVV.

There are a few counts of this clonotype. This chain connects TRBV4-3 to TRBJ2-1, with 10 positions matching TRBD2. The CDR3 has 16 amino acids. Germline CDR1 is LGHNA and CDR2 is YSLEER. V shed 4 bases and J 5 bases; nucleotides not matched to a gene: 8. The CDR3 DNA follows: TGCGCCAGCAGCCCCACAGCAGCGGGGGGGGACAATGAGCAGTTCTTC. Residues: CASSPTAAGGDNEQFF.

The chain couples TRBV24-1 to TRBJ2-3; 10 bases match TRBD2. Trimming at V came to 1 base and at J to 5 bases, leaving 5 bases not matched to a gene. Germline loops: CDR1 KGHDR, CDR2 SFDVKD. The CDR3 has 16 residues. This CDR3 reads CATSDLAGGLRDTQYF. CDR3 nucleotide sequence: TGTGCCACCAGTGATTTAGCGGGGGGGCTAAGAGATACGCAGTATTTT.

CDR3 region: CASNRVSSAYGYTF. As DNA, the CDR3 is TGTGCCAGTAACCGCGTCAGCTCGGCTTATGGCTACACCTTC. This chain connects TRBV7-2 to TRBJ1-2; D ambiguous. The CDR3 length is 14 residues. CDR1 SGHTA and CDR2 FQGNSA come from the germline V gene. The V gene lost 9 bases and the J gene lost 5 bases, with 19 bases spanning the gap.

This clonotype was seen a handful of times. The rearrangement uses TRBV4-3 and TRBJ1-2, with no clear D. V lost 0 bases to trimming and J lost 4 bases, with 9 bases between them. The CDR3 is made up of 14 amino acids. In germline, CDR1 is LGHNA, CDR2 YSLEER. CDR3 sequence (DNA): TGCGCCAGCAGCCAAGATAGGGAACCCTATGGCTACACCTTC. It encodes CASSQDREPYGYTF.